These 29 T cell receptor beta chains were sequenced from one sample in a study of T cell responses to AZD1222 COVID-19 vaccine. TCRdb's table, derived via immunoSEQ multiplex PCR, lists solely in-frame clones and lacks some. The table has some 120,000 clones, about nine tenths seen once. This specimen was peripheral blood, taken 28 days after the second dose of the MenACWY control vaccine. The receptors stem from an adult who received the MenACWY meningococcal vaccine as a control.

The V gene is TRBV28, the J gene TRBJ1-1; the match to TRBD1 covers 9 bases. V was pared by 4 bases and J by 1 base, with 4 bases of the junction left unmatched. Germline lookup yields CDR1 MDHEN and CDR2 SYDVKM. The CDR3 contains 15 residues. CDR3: CASSSPTGGNTEAFF. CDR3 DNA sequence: TGTGCCAGCAGTTCACCGACAGGGGGGAACACTGAAGCTTTCTTT.

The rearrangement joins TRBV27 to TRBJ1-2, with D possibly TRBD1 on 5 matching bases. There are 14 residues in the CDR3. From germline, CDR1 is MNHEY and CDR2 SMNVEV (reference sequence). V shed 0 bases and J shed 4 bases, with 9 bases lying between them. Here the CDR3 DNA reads TGTGCCAGCAGTTTATCGGGGGACTCCTATGGCTACACCTTC. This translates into CASSLSGDSYGYTF.

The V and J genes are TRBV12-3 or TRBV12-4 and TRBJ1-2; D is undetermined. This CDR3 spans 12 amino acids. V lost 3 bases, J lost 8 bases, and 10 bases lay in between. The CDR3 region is CASSLASGGYTF. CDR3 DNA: TGTGCCAGCAGTTTGGCTTCGGGGGGCTACACCTTC.

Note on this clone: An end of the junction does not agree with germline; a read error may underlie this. In DNA, the CDR3 is TGTGCCAGCAGTTACTCCGGGACAGGGCCTCCTGGCTACACCTTC. This gives the protein CASSYSGTGPPGYTF. The rearrangement links TRBV6-4 to TRBJ1-2; TRBD1 aligns across 9 bases. CDR1 and CDR2 from the germline V gene are MRHNA and SNTAGT. This CDR3 region has 15 residues.

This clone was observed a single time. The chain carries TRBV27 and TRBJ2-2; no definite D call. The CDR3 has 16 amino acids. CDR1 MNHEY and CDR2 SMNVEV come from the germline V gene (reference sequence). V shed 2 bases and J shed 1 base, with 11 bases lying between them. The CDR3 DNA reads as TGTGCCAGCAGTTTACAATTTGGTTTGAACACCGGGGAGCTGTTTTTT. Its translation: CASSLQFGLNTGELFF.

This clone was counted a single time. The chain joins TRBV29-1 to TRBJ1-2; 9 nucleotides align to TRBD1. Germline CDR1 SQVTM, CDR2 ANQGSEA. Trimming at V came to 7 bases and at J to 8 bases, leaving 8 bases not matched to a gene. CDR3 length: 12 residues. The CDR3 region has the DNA TGCAGCGCCCGACAGGGGGTGAGGGGCTACACCTTC. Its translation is CSARQGVRGYTF.

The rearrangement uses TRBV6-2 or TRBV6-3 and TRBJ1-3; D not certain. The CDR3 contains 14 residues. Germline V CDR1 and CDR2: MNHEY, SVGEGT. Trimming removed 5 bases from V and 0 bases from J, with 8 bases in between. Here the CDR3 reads CASSPTYSGNTIYF. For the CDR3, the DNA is TGTGCCAGCAGTCCCACCTACTCTGGAAACACCATATATTTT.

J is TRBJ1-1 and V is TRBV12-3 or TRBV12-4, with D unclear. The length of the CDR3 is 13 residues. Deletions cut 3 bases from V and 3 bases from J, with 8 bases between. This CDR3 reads CASSLGRDTEAFF. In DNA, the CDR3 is TGTGCCAGCAGTTTGGGGAGGGACACTGAAGCTTTCTTT.

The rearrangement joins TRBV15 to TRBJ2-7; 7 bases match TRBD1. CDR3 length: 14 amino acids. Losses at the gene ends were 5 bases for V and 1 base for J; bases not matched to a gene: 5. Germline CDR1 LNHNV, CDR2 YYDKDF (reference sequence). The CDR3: CATSWDRSSYEQYF. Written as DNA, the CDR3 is TGTGCCACCAGCTGGGACAGAAGTTCCTACGAGCAGTACTTC.

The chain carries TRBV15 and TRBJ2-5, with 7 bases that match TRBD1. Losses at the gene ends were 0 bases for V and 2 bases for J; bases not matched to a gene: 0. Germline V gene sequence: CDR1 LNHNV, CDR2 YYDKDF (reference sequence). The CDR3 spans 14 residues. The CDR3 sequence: CATSREGQQETQYF. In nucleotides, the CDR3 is TGTGCCACCAGCAGAGAGGGACAGCAAGAGACCCAGTACTTC.

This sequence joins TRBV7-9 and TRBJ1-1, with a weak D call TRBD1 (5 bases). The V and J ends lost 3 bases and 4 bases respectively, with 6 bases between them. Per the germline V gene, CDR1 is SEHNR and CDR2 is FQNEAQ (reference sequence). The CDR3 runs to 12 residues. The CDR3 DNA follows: TGTGCCAGCAGCTTCCAGGGCACTGAAGCTTTCTTT. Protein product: CASSFQGTEAFF.

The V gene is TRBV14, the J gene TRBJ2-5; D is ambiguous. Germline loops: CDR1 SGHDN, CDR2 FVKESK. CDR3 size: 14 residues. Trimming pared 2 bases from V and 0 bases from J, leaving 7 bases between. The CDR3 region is CASSQSVYQETQYF. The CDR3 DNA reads TGTGCCAGCAGCCAAAGTGTGTACCAAGAGACCCAGTACTTC.

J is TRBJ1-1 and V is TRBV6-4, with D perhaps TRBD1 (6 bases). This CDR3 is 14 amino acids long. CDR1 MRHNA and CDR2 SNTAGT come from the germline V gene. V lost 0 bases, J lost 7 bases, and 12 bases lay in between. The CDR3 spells CASSDSTGAGEAFF. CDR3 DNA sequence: TGTGCCAGCAGTGACTCGACGGGGGCTGGTGAAGCTTTCTTT.

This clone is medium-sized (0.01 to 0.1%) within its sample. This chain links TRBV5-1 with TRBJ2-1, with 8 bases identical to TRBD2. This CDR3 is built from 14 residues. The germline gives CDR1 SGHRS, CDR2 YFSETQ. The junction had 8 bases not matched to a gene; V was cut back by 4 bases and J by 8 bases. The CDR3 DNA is TGCGCCAGCAGCACCAAGCGGGAGTTGGATGAGCAGTTCTTC. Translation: CASSTKRELDEQFF. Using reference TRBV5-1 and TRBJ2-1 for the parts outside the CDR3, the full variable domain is KAGVTQTPRYLIKTRGQQVTLSCSPISGHRSVSWYQQTPGQGLQFLFEYFSETQRNKGNFPGRFSGRQFSNSRSEMNVSTLELGDSALYLCASSTKRELDEQFFGPGTRLTVL.

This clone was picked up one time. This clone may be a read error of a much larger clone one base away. The CDR3 protein is CASCYTTGGNEQFF. In DNA form, the CDR3 reads TGTGCCAGCTGTTACACGACAGGGGGCAATGAGCAGTTCTTC. The rearrangement links TRBV6-2 or TRBV6-3 to TRBJ2-1; TRBD1 agrees at 9 bases. CDR1 and CDR2 from the germline V gene are MNHEY and SVGEGT. This CDR3 comprises 14 residues.

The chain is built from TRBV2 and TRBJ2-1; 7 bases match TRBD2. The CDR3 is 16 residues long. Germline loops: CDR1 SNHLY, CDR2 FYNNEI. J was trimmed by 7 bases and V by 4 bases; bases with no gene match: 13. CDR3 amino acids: CASSGLSGTTGNEQFF. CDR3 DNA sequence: TGTGCCAGCAGTGGATTGAGCGGGACCACTGGGAATGAGCAGTTCTTC. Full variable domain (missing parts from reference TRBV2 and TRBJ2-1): EPEVTQTPSHQVTQMGQEVILRCVPISNHLYFYWYRQILGQKVEFLVSFYNNEISEKSEIFDDQFSVERPDGSNFTLKIRSTKLEDSAMYFCASSGLSGTTGNEQFFGPGTRLTVL.

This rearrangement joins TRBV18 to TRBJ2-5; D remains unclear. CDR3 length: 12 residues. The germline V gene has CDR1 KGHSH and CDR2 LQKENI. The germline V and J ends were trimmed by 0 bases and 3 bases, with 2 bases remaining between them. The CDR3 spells CASSPPEETQYF. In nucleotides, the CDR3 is TGTGCCAGCTCACCACCGGAAGAGACCCAGTACTTC.

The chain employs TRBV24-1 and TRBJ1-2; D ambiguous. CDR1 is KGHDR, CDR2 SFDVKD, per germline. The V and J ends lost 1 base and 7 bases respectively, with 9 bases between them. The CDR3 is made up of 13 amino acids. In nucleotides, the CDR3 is TGTGCCACCAGTGATTTACGGAACAGTGGCTACACCTTC. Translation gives CATSDLRNSGYTF.

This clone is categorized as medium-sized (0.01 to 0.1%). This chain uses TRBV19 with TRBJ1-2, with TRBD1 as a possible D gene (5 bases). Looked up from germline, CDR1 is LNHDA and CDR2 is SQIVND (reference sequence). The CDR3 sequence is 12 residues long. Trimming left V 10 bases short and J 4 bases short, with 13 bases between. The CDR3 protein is CATNIGAYGYTF. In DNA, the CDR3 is TGTGCCACAAATATAGGGGCCTATGGCTACACCTTC.

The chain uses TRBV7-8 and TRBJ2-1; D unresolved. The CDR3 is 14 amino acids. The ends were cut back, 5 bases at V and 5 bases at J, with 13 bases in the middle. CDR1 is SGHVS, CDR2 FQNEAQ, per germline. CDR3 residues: CASSRGPHNNEQFF. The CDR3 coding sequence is TGTGCCAGCAGCCGCGGACCCCATAACAATGAGCAGTTCTTC.

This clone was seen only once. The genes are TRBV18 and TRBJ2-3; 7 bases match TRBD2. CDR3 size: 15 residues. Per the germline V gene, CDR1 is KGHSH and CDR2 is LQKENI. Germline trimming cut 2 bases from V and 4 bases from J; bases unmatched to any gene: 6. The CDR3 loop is CASSPGGSGADTQYF. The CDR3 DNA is TGTGCCAGCTCACCAGGCGGGAGCGGCGCAGATACGCAGTATTTT.

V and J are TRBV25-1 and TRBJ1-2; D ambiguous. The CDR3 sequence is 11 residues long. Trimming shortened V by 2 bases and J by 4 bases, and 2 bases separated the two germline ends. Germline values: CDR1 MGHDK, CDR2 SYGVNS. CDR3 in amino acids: CASSERYGYTF. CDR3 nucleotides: TGTGCCAGCAGTGAACGCTATGGCTACACCTTC.

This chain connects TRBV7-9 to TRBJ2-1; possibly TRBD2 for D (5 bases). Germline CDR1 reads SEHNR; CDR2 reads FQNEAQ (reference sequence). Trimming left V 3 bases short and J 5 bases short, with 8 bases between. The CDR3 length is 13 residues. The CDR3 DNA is TGTGCCAGCAGCTTCGGAGGCAACAATGAGCAGTTCTTC. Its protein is CASSFGGNNEQFF.

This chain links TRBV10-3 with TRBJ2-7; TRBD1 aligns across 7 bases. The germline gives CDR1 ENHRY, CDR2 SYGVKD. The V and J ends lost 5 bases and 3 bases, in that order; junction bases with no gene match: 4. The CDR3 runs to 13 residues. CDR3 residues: CAISLDRNYEQYV. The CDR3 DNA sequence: TGTGCCATCAGTTTGGACAGGAACTACGAGCAGTACGTC.

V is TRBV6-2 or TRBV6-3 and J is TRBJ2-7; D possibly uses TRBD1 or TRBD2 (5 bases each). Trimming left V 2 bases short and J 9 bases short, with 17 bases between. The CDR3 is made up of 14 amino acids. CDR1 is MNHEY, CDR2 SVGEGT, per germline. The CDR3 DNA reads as TGTGCCAGCAGTTACGCACCCGGGACGGTAGGGCAGTACGTC. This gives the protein CASSYAPGTVGQYV.

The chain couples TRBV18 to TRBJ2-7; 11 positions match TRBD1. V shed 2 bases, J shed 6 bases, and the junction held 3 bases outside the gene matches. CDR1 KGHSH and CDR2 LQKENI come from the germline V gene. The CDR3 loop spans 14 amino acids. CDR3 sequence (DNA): TGTGCCAGCTCACCAAGGACAGGGGGCGGCGAGCAGTACTTC. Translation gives CASSPRTGGGEQYF.

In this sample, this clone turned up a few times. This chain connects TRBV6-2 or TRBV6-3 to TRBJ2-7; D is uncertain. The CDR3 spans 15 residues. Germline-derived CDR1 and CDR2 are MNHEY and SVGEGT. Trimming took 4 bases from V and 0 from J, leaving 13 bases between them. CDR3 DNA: TGTGCCAGCAGTTCCTCACCGGACGGCTCCTACGAGCAGTACTTC. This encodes CASSSSPDGSYEQYF.

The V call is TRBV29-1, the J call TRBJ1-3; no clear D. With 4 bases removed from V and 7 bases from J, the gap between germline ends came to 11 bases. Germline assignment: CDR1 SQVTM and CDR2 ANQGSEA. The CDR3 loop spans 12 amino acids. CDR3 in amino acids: CSVVYDENTIYF. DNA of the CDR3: TGCAGCGTTGTTTACGACGAGAACACCATATATTTT.

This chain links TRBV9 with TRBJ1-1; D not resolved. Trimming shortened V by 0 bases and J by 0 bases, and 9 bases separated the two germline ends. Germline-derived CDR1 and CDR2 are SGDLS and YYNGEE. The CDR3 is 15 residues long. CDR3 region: CASSVDGRMNTEAFF. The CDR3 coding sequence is TGTGCCAGCAGCGTAGACGGACGGATGAACACTGAAGCTTTCTTT.